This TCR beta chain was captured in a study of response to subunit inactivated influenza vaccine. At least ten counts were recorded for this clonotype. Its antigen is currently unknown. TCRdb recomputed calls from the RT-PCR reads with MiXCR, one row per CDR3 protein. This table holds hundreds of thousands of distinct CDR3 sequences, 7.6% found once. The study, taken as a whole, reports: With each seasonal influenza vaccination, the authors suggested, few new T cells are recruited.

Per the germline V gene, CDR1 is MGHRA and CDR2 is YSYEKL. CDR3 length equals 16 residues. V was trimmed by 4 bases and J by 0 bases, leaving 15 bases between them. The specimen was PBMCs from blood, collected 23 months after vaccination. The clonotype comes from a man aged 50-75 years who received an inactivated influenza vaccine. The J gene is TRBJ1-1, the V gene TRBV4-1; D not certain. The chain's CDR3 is CASSLSADRMNTEAFF. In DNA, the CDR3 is TGCGCCAGCAGCCTCTCAGCGGACCGTATGAACACTGAAGCTTTCTTT.